This TCR beta chain was found in a study of control samples from healthy donors and cancer patients (TCRdb year 2020). Library preparation used the immunoSEQ multiplex PCR assay. TCRdb retrieved this table from immuneACCESS and kept in-frame rearrangements only. Not all clones are present; in checked studies, unresolved V genes account for under half, and no reason is known for the remainder. The sample table shows some 71,000 clones, and 90% are seen once. The top ten clonotypes cover 0.95% to 1.5% of the sample. To note about this clone: Its antigen remains undetermined. No base-level quality is on record; no much larger clone is a single base apart.

The CDR3 holds 15 amino acids from the cysteine to the phenylalanine. The kept DNA is CDR3 alone, 45 bases in frame from the first base. Unmatched junction bases come to 5, with V trimmed by 4 bases and J by 1 base. Based on the germline V gene, the CDR1 and CDR2 sequences are SGDLS and YYNGEE. This sequence uses TRBV9 and TRBJ2-1, with 7 central nucleotides matching TRBD1. The receptor was derived from a woman between 45 and 65 years old with colorectal cancer. Specimen: PBMCs. This receptor has the CDR3 CASSIPTGSYNEQFF. The DNA sequence is as follows: TGTGCCAGCAGCATTCCGACAGGGTCCTACAATGAGCAGTTCTTC.